This TCR beta chain stems from a study of vaccination and CD4 T cells after COVID-19. Study as a whole: Collection of post-vaccine samples followed dose two by a median roughly 72 days, spanning a range of 14 to 241.

Trimming stripped 4 bases from V and 4 bases from J, with 13 bases between. There are 14 residues in the CDR3. From germline, CDR1 is SEHNR and CDR2 FQNEAQ (reference sequence). This clonotype counts as medium-sized (0.01 to 0.1%). The antigen is not known. Study outcomes and limitations: SARS-CoV-2-reactive clonotypes showed a nonsignificant median rise from 21 to 38. Relatively few convalescent patients and no early post-infection timepoints were analyzed.

This sample's treatment: approximately nine-day PBMC culture with coronavirus spike peptide pools or control peptides (ViraFEST assay). T cells were expanded with peptide pools, and expanded clonotypes were identified by TCR sequencing. Cultured CD4+ T cells had their DNA profiled by the Oncomine TCR Beta short-read assay. MiXCR, applied by TCRdb to the PCR reads, yields one record per CDR3 protein. Of about 25,000 distinct CDR3 sequences detected, around 49% appear once; the ten largest clones hold about 6.3%. The chain carries TRBV7-9 and TRBJ1-1; TRBD1 is a possible D gene (6 bases). Sequencing input: CD4+ T cells from blood, cultured in vitro. This receptor was identified in a human donor who had recovered from COVID-19. CDR3: CASSWGGASTEAFF. Here the CDR3 DNA reads TGTGCCAGCAGCTGGGGGGGCGCATCCACTGAAGCTTTCTTT.